The text below deals with one TCR beta chain. The data were taken from a study of blood T cell repertoires in COVID-19. Study-level background: The United States, Italy and Spain provided the acute and convalescent COVID-19 samples.

The protocol was immunoSEQ multiplex PCR, while the TCRdb copy is restricted to in-frame clones and leaves out a portion. The data contain about 200,000 clones, 89% of them singletons. V was clipped by 3 bases and J by 11 bases, with 15 bases between them. The CDR3 runs 13 residues. Germline CDR1 reads KGHDR; CDR2 reads SFDVKD. The source of this sequence is a man aged 55 to 70 who had recovered from COVID-19. The chain uses TRBV24-1 and TRBJ1-1; D possibly corresponds to TRBD1 (5 bases). Sequencing was done on a sample of peripheral blood. The CDR3: CATSDERREGAFF. CDR3 nucleotides: TGTGCCACCAGTGATGAAAGACGGGAGGGGGCTTTCTTT.